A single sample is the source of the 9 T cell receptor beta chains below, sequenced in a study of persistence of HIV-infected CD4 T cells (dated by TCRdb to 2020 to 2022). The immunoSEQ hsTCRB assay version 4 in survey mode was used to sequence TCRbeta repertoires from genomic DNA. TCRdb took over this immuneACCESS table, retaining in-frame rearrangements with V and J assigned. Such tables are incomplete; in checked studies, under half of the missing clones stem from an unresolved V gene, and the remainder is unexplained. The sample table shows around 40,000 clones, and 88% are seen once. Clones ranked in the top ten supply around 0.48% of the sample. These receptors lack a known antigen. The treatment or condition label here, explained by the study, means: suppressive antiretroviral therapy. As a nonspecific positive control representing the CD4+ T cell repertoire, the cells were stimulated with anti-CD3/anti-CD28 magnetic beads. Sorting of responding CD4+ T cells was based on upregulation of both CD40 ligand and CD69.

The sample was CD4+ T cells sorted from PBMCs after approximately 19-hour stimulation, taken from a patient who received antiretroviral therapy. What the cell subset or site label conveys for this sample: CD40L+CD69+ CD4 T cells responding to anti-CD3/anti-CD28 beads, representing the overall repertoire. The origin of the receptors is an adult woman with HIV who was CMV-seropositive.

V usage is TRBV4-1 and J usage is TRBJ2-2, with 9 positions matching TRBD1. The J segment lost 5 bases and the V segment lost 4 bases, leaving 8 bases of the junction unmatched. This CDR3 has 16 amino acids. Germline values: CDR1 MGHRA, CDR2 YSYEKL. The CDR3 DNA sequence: TGCGCCAGCAGCCTTATACCGGGACAGGGAACCGGGGAGCTGTTTTTT. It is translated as CASSLIPGQGTGELFF.

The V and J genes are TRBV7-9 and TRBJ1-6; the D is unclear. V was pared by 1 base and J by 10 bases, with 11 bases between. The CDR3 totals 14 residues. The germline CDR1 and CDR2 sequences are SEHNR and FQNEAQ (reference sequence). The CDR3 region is CASSLVMGKSPLHF. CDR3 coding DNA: TGTGCCAGCAGCTTAGTCATGGGTAAATCACCCCTCCACTTT.

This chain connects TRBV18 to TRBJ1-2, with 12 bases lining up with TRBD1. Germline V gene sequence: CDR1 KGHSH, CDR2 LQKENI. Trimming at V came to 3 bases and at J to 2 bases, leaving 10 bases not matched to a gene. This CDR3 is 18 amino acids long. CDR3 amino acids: CASSPLGTGGAPNYGYTF. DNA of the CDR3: TGTGCCAGCTCACCCCTTGGGACAGGGGGCGCCCCCAACTATGGCTACACCTTC.

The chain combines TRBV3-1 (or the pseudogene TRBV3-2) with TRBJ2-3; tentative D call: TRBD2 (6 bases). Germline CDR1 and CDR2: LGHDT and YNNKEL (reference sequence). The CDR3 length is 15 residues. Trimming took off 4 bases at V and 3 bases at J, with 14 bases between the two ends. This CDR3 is CASSPHAGRTDTQYF. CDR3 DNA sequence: TGTGCCAGCAGCCCTCACGCGGGGCGGACAGATACGCAGTATTTT.

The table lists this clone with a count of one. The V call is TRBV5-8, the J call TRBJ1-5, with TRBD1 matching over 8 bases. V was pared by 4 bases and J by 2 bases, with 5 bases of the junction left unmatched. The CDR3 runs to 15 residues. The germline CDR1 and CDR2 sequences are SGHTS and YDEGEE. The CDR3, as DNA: TGTGCCAGCAGCCTTCAGGGGGCAGGCAATCAGCCCCAGCATTTT. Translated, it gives CASSLQGAGNQPQHF.

The CDR3, as DNA: TGTGCCATCAGTGGGACAGGGTTGGACGAGCAGTACGTC. Protein: CAISGTGLDEQYV. This chain links TRBV10-3 with TRBJ2-7; TRBD1 matches 8 bases. The CDR3 totals 13 residues. With V trimmed by 4 bases and J by 5 bases, 4 bases remained unmatched. Germline values: CDR1 ENHRY, CDR2 SYGVKD.

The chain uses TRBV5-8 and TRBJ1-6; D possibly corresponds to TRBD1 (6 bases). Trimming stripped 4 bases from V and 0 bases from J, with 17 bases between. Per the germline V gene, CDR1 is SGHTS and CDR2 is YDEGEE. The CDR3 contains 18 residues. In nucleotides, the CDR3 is TGTGCCAGCAGCCCTGGAACAGGGCTTAGCTCCTATAATTCACCCCTCCACTTT. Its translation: CASSPGTGLSSYNSPLHF.

The CDR3 protein is CASSGTATNTGELFF. The CDR3 DNA reads TGTGCCAGCAGTGGAACAGCGACGAACACCGGGGAGCTGTTTTTT. V and J are TRBV2 and TRBJ2-2; D call uncertain. The germline gives CDR1 SNHLY, CDR2 FYNNEI. The CDR3 consists of 15 residues. V was pared by 4 bases and J by 0 bases, with 9 bases between.

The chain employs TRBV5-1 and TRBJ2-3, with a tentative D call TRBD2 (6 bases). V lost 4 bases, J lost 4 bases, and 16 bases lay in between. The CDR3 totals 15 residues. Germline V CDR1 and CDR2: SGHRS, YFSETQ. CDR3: CASSAAAGRPDTQYF. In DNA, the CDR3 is TGCGCCAGCAGCGCCGCGGCGGGGAGGCCAGATACGCAGTATTTT. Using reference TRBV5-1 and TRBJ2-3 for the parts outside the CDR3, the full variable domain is KAGVTQTPRYLIKTRGQQVTLSCSPISGHRSVSWYQQTPGQGLQFLFEYFSETQRNKGNFPGRFSGRQFSNSRSEMNVSTLELGDSALYLCASSAAAGRPDTQYFGPGTRLTVL.